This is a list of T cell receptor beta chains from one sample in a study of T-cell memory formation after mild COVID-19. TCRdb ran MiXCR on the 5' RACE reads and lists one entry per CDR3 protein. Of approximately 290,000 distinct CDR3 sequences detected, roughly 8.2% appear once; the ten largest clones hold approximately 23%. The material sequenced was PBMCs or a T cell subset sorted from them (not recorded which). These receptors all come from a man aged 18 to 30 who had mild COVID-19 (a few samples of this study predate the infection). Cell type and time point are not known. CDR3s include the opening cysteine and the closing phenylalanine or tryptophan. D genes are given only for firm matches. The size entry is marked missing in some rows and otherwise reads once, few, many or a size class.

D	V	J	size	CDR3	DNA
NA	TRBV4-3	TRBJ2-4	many	CASSQAATKNIQYF	TGCGCCAGCAGCCAAGCTGCCACCAAAAACATTCAGTACTTC
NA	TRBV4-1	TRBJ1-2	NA	CASSLGTPLSGYTF	TGCGCCAGCAGCCTCGGGACCCCACTCTCTGGCTACACCTTC
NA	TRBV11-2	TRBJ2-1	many	CASSHRGGLSYNEQFF	TGTGCCAGCAGCCATAGAGGGGGGCTGTCCTACAATGAGCAGTTCTTC
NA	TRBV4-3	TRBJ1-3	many	CASSRTVAVRGNTIYF	TGCGCCAGCAGCCGAACCGTAGCCGTCAGGGGAAACACCATATATTTT
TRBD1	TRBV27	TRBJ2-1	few	CASSPGQGSNEQFF	TGTGCCAGCAGTCCCGGACAGGGGTCGAATGAGCAGTTCTTC
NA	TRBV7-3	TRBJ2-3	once	CASSPTRDGTQYF	TGTGCCAGCAGCCCGACCAGGGACGGTACGCAGTATTTT
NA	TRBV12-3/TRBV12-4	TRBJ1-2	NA	CASSSLSSWGGYTF	TGTGCCAGCAGTTCGTTGTCTAGTTGGGGTGGCTACACCTTC
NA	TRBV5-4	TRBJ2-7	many	CASSFVSSYEQYF	TGTGCCAGCAGCTTTGTTTCCTCCTACGAGCAGTACTTC
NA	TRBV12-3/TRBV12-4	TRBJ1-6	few	CATRETYNSPLHF	TGTGCCACCCGGGAAACTTATAATTCACCCCTCCACTTT
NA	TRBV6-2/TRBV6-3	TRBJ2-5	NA	CASSYSMETQYF	TGTGCCAGCAGTTACTCGATGGAGACCCAGTACTTC
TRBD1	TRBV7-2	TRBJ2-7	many	CASSLGTGGKQYF	TGTGCCAGCAGCTTAGGGACAGGGGGTAAGCAGTACTTC
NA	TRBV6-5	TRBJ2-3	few	CASRTGAGADTQYF	TGTGCCAGCAGGACGGGGGCGGGGGCAGATACGCAGTATTTT
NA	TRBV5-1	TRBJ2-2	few	CASSLVESGTGELFF	TGCGCCAGCAGCTTGGTTGAGTCGGGCACCGGGGAGCTGTTTTTT
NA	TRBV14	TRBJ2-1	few	CASSLEERGGINEQFF	TGTGCCAGCAGCCTAGAAGAGAGGGGGGGAATTAATGAGCAGTTCTTC
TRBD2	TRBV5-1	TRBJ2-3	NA	CASSRLSGGADTQYF	TGCGCCAGCAGCCGCCTTAGCGGGGGGGCGGATACGCAGTATTTT
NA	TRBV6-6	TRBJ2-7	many	CASSYVRAAYEQYF	TGTGCCAGCAGTTACGTCCGGGCAGCATACGAGCAGTACTTC
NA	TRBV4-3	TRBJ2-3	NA	CASSPSGWEGTDTQYF	TGCGCCAGCAGCCCCAGCGGCTGGGAAGGCACAGATACGCAGTATTTT
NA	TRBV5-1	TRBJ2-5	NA	CASSLPPRGEGETQYF	TGCGCCAGCAGCTTGCCCCCCCGGGGTGAGGGAGAGACCCAGTACTTC
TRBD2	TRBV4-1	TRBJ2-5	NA	CASSRLAAYQETQYF	TGCGCCAGCAGCCGGCTAGCGGCGTACCAAGAGACCCAGTACTTC
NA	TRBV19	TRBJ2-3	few	CASSMRGGADTQYF	TGTGCCAGTAGTATGCGTGGAGGGGCGGATACGCAGTATTTT
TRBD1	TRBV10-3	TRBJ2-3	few	CAIAGDRGRTDTQYF	TGTGCCATCGCGGGGGACAGGGGGCGGACTGATACGCAGTATTTT
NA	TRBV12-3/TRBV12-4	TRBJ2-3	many	CASSFSGSLTDTQYF	TGTGCCAGCAGTTTTTCGGGGTCTCTCACAGATACGCAGTATTTT
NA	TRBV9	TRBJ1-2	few	CASSLRGSNYGYTF	TGTGCCAGCAGCCTCCGGGGGTCTAACTATGGCTACACCTTC
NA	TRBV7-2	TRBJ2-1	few	CASSSPGVGANYDEQFF	TGTGCCAGCAGCTCCCCTGGAGTGGGGGCTAACTACGATGAGCAGTTCTTC
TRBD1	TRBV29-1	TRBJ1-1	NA	CSVDFGRGMNTEAFF	TGCAGCGTTGATTTCGGCAGGGGGATGAACACTGAAGCTTTCTTT
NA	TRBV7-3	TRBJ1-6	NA	CASSLTGDGISPLHF	TGTGCCAGCAGCTTAACTGGGGACGGTATTTCACCCCTCCACTTT
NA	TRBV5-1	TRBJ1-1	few	CASSSGFAGLEAFF	TGCGCCAGCAGCTCTGGGTTCGCGGGTTTAGAAGCTTTCTTT
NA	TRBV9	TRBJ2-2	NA	CASSVGAEPGELFF	TGTGCCAGCAGCGTAGGGGCTGAACCCGGGGAGCTGTTTTTT
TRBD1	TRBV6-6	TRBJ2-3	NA	CASSVVDRGTDTQYF	TGTGCCAGCAGTGTTGTGGACAGGGGCACAGATACGCAGTATTTT
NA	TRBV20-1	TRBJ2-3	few	CSAPYYTQYF	TGCAGTGCTCCATACTATACGCAGTATTTT
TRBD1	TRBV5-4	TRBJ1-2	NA	CASSPGTDQGGYTF	TGTGCCAGCAGCCCGGGGACAGACCAAGGGGGCTACACCTTC
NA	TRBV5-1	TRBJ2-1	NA	CASSLEGVVGEQFF	TGCGCCAGCAGCTTGGAAGGGGTAGTGGGCGAGCAGTTCTTC
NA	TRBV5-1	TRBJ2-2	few	CASSLEKVAGELFF	TGCGCCAGCAGCTTGGAAAAGGTAGCCGGGGAGCTGTTTTTT
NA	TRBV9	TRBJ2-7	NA	CASSAEGWYEQYF	TGTGCCAGCAGCGCCGAGGGGTGGTACGAGCAGTACTTC
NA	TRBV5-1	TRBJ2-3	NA	CASGGRPNTDTQYF	TGCGCCAGCGGGGGCAGGCCCAACACAGATACGCAGTATTTT
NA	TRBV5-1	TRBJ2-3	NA	CASREGPQGTDTQYF	TGCGCCAGCAGGGAAGGGCCCCAAGGGACAGATACGCAGTATTTT
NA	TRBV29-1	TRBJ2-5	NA	CSAKVRGKETQYF	TGCAGCGCAAAAGTTCGGGGAAAAGAGACCCAGTACTTC
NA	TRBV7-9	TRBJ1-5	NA	CASSSVGTNNQPQHF	TGTGCCAGCAGCTCGGTGGGGACAAACAATCAGCCCCAGCATTTT
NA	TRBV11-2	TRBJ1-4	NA	CASSVGQGREKLFF	TGTGCCAGCAGCGTGGGGCAGGGGCGAGAAAAACTGTTTTTT